The T cell receptor (beta chain) described here comes from a study of graft-versus-host responses after intestinal transplantation. Here immunoSEQ multiplex PCR was the method, and the copy in TCRdb shows in-frame clones only, minus some. The data show some 110,000 clones, with around 92% seen just once and around 1.2% held by the top ten. Points on this clone: Its antigen is as yet unknown.

This CDR3 contains 14 residues. In germline, CDR1 is SGHDN, CDR2 FVKESK. The V and J ends lost 3 bases and 2 bases respectively, with 11 bases between them. The TCR was taken from a human donor who was the organ donor for an intestinal transplant. Specimen: unstimulated CD8+ T cells sorted from spleen or lymph node cells, collected before transplant. The chain recombines TRBV14 with TRBJ2-7; D is uncertain. In nucleotides, the CDR3 is TGTGCCAGCAGCCATTATAATTCCGCCTACGAGCAGTACTTC. Amino acid sequence: CASSHYNSAYEQYF.